One and the same sample provided the 11 T cell receptor beta chains below, sequenced in a study of technical replicates of blood from a handful of donors. Repertoires were generated with immunoSEQ multiplex PCR, while TCRdb's copy carries only in-frame clones and drops some. The table shows 75,000 or so clones, with roughly 94% occurring only once. The sequenced sample consisted of T cells isolated from PBMCs. The receptors were sampled from a human donor in good health.

J is TRBJ2-7 and V is TRBV7-9; 9 nucleotides line up with TRBD1. Trimming cost V 4 bases and J 7 bases; bases outside gene matches: 8. Germline V gene data show CDR1 as SEHNR and CDR2 as FQNEAQ (reference sequence). The CDR3 runs 14 residues. The CDR3 loop reads CASSSGQGHEEQYF. CDR3 DNA sequence: TGTGCCAGCAGCTCGGGACAGGGCCATGAGGAGCAGTACTTC.

This clone was found once. The CDR3 nucleotides read TGTGCCAGCCGGGAGGGATTTTACAATGAGCAGTTCTTC. It specifies CASREGFYNEQFF. This rearrangement joins TRBV19 to TRBJ2-1, with 8 bases identical to TRBD2. Germline V gene data show CDR1 as LNHDA and CDR2 as SQIVND (reference sequence). The CDR3 sequence is 13 residues long. V dropped 9 bases and J dropped 4; count of bases not matched to a gene: 5. The full variable domain, rest sourced from reference TRBV19 and TRBJ2-1, is DGGITQSPKYLFRKEGQNVTLSCEQNLNHDAMYWYRQDPGQGLRLIYYSQIVNDFQKGDIAEGYSVSREKKESFPLTVTSAQKNPTAFYLCASREGFYNEQFFGPGTRLTVL.

The V and J genes are TRBV7-8 and TRBJ2-7; 10 bases line up with TRBD1. V trimming: 6 bases; J trimming: 2 bases; junction bases outside the gene matches: 7. The CDR3 is 15 residues long. Per germline, CDR1 SGHVS and CDR2 FQNEAQ. The CDR3 DNA is TGTGCCAGCAGGAGGGACAGGGGTTCTCCCTACGAGCAGTACTTC. Protein: CASRRDRGSPYEQYF.

DNA for the CDR3: TGTGCCAGCAGCTCCCATCTAGCGGGAGGAATCTACGAGCAGTACTTC. The encoded protein is CASSSHLAGGIYEQYF. The chain is built from TRBV27 and TRBJ2-7; 11 positions match TRBD2. V was clipped by 6 bases and J by 3 bases; unmatched bases: 10. The CDR3 contains 16 residues. Germline CDR1 MNHEY, CDR2 SMNVEV (reference sequence).

This chain uses TRBV19 with TRBJ2-1, with TRBD2 identical over 11 bases. Germline values: CDR1 LNHDA, CDR2 SQIVND (reference sequence). CDR3 length equals 15 residues. Unmatched junction bases numbered 6, after V lost 2 bases and J lost 9 bases. CDR3: CASSILAGGHSEQFF. The CDR3 DNA follows: TGTGCCAGTAGTATATTAGCGGGAGGGCATAGTGAGCAGTTCTTC. Full variable domain (missing parts from reference TRBV19 and TRBJ2-1): DGGITQSPKYLFRKEGQNVTLSCEQNLNHDAMYWYRQDPGQGLRLIYYSQIVNDFQKGDIAEGYSVSREKKESFPLTVTSAQKNPTAFYLCASSILAGGHSEQFFGPGTRLTVL.

The gene calls are TRBV11-3 and TRBJ2-7; 11 bases line up with TRBD1. CDR3 length equals 16 residues. Germline lookup yields CDR1 SGHNT and CDR2 YENEEA. Germline trimming cut 9 bases from V and 2 bases from J; bases unmatched to any gene: 12. The DNA of the CDR3 is TGTGCCAGTGGGACAGGGGGGTACGGAAAGGCCTACGAGCAGTACTTC. It yields the protein CASGTGGYGKAYEQYF.

CDR3 sequence: CATSRYLGQGYNEQFF. The CDR3 coding sequence is TGTGCCACCAGCAGATACCTGGGACAGGGCTACAATGAGCAGTTCTTC. The J gene is TRBJ2-1, the V gene TRBV15, with 9 bases fitting TRBD1. The CDR3 runs 16 residues. CDR1 is LNHNV and CDR2 is YYDKDF in the germline V gene (reference sequence). V was clipped by 2 bases and J by 3 bases; unmatched bases: 5.

This chain uses TRBV4-1 with TRBJ1-2; D is perhaps TRBD1 (5 bases). Deletions cut 5 bases from V and 7 bases from J, with 20 bases between. The CDR3 length is 15 residues. Germline V gene sequence: CDR1 MGHRA, CDR2 YSYEKL. As DNA, the CDR3 is TGCGCCAGCAGCGCCCCCGGACGGGGGTCGGGTGGCTACACCTTC. It encodes CASSAPGRGSGGYTF.

The gene calls are TRBV6-1 and TRBJ2-2; no clear D gene. This CDR3 is 14 amino acids long. The germline V gene has CDR1 MNHNS and CDR2 SASEGT. V was cut by 5 bases and J by 6 bases, with 13 bases left in between. CDR3 sequence (DNA): TGTGCCAGCAGTATACAGCCGACCTCCGGGGAGCTGTTTTTT. Translation: CASSIQPTSGELFF.

The V and J genes are TRBV28 and TRBJ1-1; D not resolved. The CDR3 is 11 residues long. In germline, CDR1 is MDHEN, CDR2 SYDVKM. Deletions cut 6 bases from V and 11 bases from J, with 13 bases between. The chain's CDR3 is CASSRGHGAFF. CDR3 bases: TGTGCCAGCAGCCGGGGTCACGGGGCTTTCTTT.

The chain couples TRBV5-6 to TRBJ1-3, with a tentative D call TRBD1 (6 bases). V was trimmed by 0 bases and J by 2 bases, leaving 12 bases between them. Per germline, CDR1 SGHDT and CDR2 YYEEEE. The CDR3 sequence is 16 residues long. CDR3 protein: CASSLGQGKTGNTIYF. The DNA of the CDR3 is TGTGCCAGCAGCTTGGGGCAGGGGAAGACTGGAAACACCATATATTTT.